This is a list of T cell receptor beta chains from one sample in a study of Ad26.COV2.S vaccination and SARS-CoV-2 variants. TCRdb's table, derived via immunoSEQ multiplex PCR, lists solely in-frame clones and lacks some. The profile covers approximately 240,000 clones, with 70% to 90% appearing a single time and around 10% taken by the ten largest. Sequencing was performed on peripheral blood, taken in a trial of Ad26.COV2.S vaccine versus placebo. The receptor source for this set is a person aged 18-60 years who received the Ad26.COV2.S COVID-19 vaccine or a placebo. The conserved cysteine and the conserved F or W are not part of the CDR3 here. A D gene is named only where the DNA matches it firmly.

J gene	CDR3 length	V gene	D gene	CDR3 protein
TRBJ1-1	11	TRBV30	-	ASSGRSDTEAF
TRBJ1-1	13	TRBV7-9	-	ASSLAPDGNTEAF
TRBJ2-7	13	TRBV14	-	ASSQGRAGIYEQY
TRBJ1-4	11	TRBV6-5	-	ASPGGLGGKLF
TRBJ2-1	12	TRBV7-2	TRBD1	ASSLDGRGREQF
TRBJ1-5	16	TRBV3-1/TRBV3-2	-	ASSQVGGGRAGNQPQH
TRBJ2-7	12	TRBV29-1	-	SVVVSGRAYEQY
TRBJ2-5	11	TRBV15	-	ATSRDQRETQY
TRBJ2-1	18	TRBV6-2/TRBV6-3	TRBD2	ASSYDTSGRKESSYNEQF
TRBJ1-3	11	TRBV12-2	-	ASRLAWSNTIY
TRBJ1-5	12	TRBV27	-	ASSSTGSNQPQH
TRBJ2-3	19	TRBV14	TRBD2	ASSRHSGGHKWTLSTDTQY
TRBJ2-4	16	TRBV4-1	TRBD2	ASSPEMALPGGKNIQY
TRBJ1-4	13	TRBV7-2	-	ASREQGSTNEKLF
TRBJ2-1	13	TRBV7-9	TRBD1	ASSWGDRVGNEQF
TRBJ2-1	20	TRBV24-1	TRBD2	ATSPGLAGGATKGSSYNEQF
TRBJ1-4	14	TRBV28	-	ASKEWAGDGREKLF
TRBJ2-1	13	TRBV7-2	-	ASSSPGRGNNEQF
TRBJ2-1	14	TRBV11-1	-	ASSLGGGLTYNEQF
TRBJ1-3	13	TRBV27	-	ASSFSRGGGNTIY
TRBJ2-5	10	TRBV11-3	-	ASSSSGGNQY
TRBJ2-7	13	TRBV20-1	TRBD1	SASPRDRVTHEQY